The source of this T cell receptor (beta chain) is a study of cytotoxic CD8 clonotypes in ibrutinib-treated CLL. Background on the study: Response samples were drawn at a median of around 11 months of treatment, range 6 to 36.

This table comes from immunoSEQ multiplex PCR, and its TCRdb copy is limited to in-frame clones, with some not included. The table includes around 300,000 clones, just under 80% detected once. Germline V gives CDR1 MNHNS, CDR2 SASEGT. The CDR3 is made up of 15 amino acids. Losses at the gene ends were 1 base for V and 2 bases for J; bases not matched to a gene: 5. TCR beta library input comprised about 2 micrograms of genomic DNA from cryopreserved PBMCs. The input for sequencing was PBMCs, taken before ibrutinib treatment. This TCR derives from a human donor with chronic lymphocytic leukemia. This chain connects TRBV6-1 to TRBJ2-7, with 7 bases matching TRBD1. In nucleotides, the CDR3 is TGTGCCAGCAGTGAAGAGCGCCAGGGGGCCTACGAGCAGTACTTC. Its translation is CASSEERQGAYEQYF.